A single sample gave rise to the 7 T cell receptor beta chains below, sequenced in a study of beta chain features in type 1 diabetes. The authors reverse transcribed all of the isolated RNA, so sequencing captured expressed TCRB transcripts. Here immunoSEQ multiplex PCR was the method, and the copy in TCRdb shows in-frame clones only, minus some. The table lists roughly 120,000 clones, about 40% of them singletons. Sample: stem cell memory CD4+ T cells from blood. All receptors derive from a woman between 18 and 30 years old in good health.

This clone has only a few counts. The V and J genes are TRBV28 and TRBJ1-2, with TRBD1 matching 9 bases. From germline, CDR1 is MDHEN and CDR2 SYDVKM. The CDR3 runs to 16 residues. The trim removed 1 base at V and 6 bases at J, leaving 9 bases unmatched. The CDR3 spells CASSLSSVDRGHGYTF. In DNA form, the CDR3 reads TGTGCCAGCAGTTTATCCTCCGTGGACAGGGGACATGGCTACACCTTC.

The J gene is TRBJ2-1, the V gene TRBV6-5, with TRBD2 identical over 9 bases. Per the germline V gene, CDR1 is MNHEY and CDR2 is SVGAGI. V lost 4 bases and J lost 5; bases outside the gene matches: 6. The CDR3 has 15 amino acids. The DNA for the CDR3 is TGTGCCAGCAGTTCCGCCGGGACTAGCAACAATGAGCAGTTCTTC. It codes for CASSSAGTSNNEQFF.

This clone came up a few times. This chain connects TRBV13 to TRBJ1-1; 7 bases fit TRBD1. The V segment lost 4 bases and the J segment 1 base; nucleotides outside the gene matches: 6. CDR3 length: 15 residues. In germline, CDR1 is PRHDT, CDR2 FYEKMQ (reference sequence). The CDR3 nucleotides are TGTGCCAGCAGCTCGCGCAGGGGGTGGAACACTGAAGCTTTCTTT. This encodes CASSSRRGWNTEAFF.

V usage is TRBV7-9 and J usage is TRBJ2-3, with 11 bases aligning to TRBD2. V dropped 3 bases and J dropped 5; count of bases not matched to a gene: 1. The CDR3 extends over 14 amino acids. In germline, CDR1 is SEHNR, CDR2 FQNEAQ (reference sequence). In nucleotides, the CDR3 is TGTGCCAGCAGCTTTAGCGGGAGGGTAGATACGCAGTATTTT. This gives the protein CASSFSGRVDTQYF.

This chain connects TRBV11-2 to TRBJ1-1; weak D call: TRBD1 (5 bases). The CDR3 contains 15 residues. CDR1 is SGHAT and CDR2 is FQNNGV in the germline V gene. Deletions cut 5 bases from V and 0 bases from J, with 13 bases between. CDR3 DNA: TGTGCCAGCAGCCCCAAGGGGCGGCTGAACACTGAAGCTTTCTTT. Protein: CASSPKGRLNTEAFF. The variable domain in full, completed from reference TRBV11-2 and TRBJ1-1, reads EAGVAQSPRYKIIEKRQSVAFWCNPISGHATLYWYQQILGQGPKLLIQFQNNGVVDDSQLPKDRFSAERLKGVDSTLKIQPAKLEDSAVYLCASSPKGRLNTEAFFGQGTRLTVV.

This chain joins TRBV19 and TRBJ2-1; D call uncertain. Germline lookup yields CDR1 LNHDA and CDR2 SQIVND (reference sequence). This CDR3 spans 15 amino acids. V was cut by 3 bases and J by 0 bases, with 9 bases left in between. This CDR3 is CASSIEATSYNEQFF. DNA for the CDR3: TGTGCCAGTAGTATCGAGGCAACCTCCTACAATGAGCAGTTCTTC.

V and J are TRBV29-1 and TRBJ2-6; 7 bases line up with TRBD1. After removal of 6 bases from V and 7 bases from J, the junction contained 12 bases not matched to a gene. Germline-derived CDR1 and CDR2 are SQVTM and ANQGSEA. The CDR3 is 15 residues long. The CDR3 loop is CSVAQQGMGANVLTF. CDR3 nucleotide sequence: TGCAGCGTGGCCCAACAGGGGATGGGCGCCAACGTCCTGACTTTC. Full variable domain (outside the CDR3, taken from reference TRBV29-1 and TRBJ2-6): SAVISQKPSRDICQRGTSLTIQCQVDSQVTMMFWYRQQPGQSLTLIATANQGSEATYESGFVIDKFPISRPNLTFSTLTVSNMSPEDSSIYLCSVAQQGMGANVLTFGAGSRLTVL.